This entry lists 24 T cell receptor beta chains sequenced from one sample in a study of T cell repertoires in cytomegalovirus infection. For these receptors, no antigen is known. TCRdb independently ran MiXCR on the reads; one entry per CDR3 protein. The data show about 310,000 distinct CDR3 sequences, with 20% to 25% seen just once and about 14% held by the top ten. The sequenced sample was cultured PBMCs, obtained from culture after CMV antigen stimulation. The receptors stem from a human donor in good health (CMV status not recorded). Some clones in this sample may be carry-over from other donors' samples.

This clonotype was seen at least ten times. V is TRBV6-5 and J is TRBJ2-2, with unresolved D. CDR3 length equals 16 residues. Trimming stripped 0 bases from V and 0 bases from J, with 8 bases between. In germline, CDR1 is MNHEY, CDR2 SVGAGI. The CDR3 coding sequence is TGTGCCAGCAGTTACTCAAGGCCTCCGAACACCGGGGAGCTGTTTTTT. Its translation is CASSYSRPPNTGELFF.

The chain has TRBV28 and TRBJ1-2; D call uncertain. The V end lost 5 bases, the J end lost 4 bases, and 20 bases lay between the germline ends. Germline CDR1 reads MDHEN; CDR2 reads SYDVKM. The CDR3 has 16 amino acids. Here the CDR3 reads CASSTPAVGLSYGYTF. The CDR3 DNA follows: TGTGCCAGCAGTACCCCCGCCGTCGGGCTTAGCTATGGCTACACCTTC.

This clonotype came up a few times. J is TRBJ1-5 and V is TRBV20-1; 9 positions match TRBD1. The CDR3 is made up of 13 amino acids. After removal of 5 bases from V and 4 bases from J, the junction contained 3 bases not matched to a gene. Germline V gene lookup returns CDR1 DFQATT and CDR2 SNEGSKA (reference sequence). In DNA form, the CDR3 reads TGCAGTGCTTGGGGGACAGGGAATCAGCCCCAGCATTTT. It yields the protein CSAWGTGNQPQHF.

The rearrangement uses TRBV20-1 and TRBJ2-5; D unresolved. The CDR3 spans 12 residues. Trimming removed 5 bases at V and 3 bases at J, with 10 bases between. The V gene's germline CDR1 is DFQATT and CDR2 SNEGSKA (reference sequence). Here the CDR3 DNA reads TGCAGTGCTCTAGGACGGGAAGAGACCCAGTACTTC. It encodes CSALGREETQYF.

This chain links TRBV28 with TRBJ2-7; D perhaps matches TRBD1 (7 bases). The CDR3 has 21 amino acids. Germline V lookup: CDR1 MDHEN, CDR2 SYDVKM. V lost 4 bases, J lost 2 bases, and 33 bases lay in between. CDR3 coding DNA: TGTGCCAGCAGTTATCGGAGGGGCAGGGGGGTTTTTCGGGAGTATACCTACGAGCAGTACTTC. Amino acids: CASSYRRGRGVFREYTYEQYF.

This rearrangement joins TRBV12-3 or TRBV12-4 to TRBJ2-1; 14 bases fit TRBD2. The CDR3 length is 17 residues. The V and J ends lost 4 bases and 6 bases, in that order; junction bases with no gene match: 8. CDR3 sequence: CASSWGWGLAGVNEQFF. CDR3 DNA sequence: TGTGCCAGCAGTTGGGGGTGGGGACTAGCGGGAGTCAATGAGCAGTTCTTC.

The rearrangement joins TRBV7-6 to TRBJ2-7; the D gene is possibly TRBD1 (5 bases). Germline V gene data show CDR1 as SGHVS and CDR2 as FNYEAQ. The CDR3 has 13 residues. The CDR3 bases are TGTACCAGCAGCTTAGTTGGGGCTTCCGAGCAGTACGTC. Translation gives CTSSLVGASEQYV.

The rearrangement links TRBV29-1 to TRBJ2-2, with D unclear. The V end lost 3 bases, the J end lost 1 base, and 12 bases lay between the germline ends. Per the germline V gene, CDR1 is SQVTM and CDR2 is ANQGSEA. This CDR3 region has 15 residues. The CDR3 here is CSVDGSTKNTGELFF. The CDR3, as DNA: TGCAGCGTTGACGGTTCCACAAAGAACACCGGGGAGCTGTTTTTT.

The chain has TRBV10-3 and TRBJ1-4; D is undetermined. The V and J ends lost 6 bases and 5 bases respectively, with 16 bases between them. The CDR3 has 15 residues. From germline, CDR1 is ENHRY and CDR2 SYGVKD. CDR3 protein: CAIRRDGGKNEKLFF. The DNA for the CDR3 is TGTGCCATCAGGCGGGATGGAGGTAAAAATGAAAAACTGTTTTTT.

This clonotype was observed a few times. The chain carries TRBV6-2 or TRBV6-3 and TRBJ2-7; no clear D. CDR1 and CDR2 from the germline V gene are MNHEY and SVGEGT. Trimming shortened V by 0 bases and J by 5 bases, and 17 bases separated the two germline ends. The CDR3 consists of 16 residues. The CDR3 DNA follows: TGTGCCAGCAGTTACTCCTTGCTGCCGGAATCCAACGAGCAGTACGTC. This codes for CASSYSLLPESNEQYV.

The chain carries TRBV28 and TRBJ1-2; D gene uncertain. Germline CDR1 is MDHEN and CDR2 is SYDVKM. CDR3 length: 12 amino acids. V was trimmed by 4 bases and J by 7 bases, leaving 10 bases between them. In DNA form, the CDR3 reads TGTGCCAGCAGTTCACATGGTAGTGGCTACACCTTC. Translated, it gives CASSSHGSGYTF.

This clonotype came up a few times. This chain joins TRBV25-1 and TRBJ1-2; TRBD1 matches at 9 bases. The CDR3 covers 14 residues. Losses at the gene ends were 5 bases for V and 6 bases for J; bases not matched to a gene: 7. Germline V CDR1 and CDR2: MGHDK, SYGVNS. In nucleotides, the CDR3 is TGTGCCAGCAGTAGGCCGGGACAGGGCGATGGCTACACCTTC. Protein: CASSRPGQGDGYTF.

The gene calls are TRBV28 and TRBJ2-7; 7 bases fit TRBD1. V trimming: 8 bases; J trimming: 6 bases; junction bases outside the gene matches: 13. CDR3 length: 14 amino acids. Germline assignment: CDR1 MDHEN and CDR2 SYDVKM. The DNA for the CDR3 is TGTGCCAGCGGATTACCGACAGGGCTGGCCGAGCAGTACTTC. Protein: CASGLPTGLAEQYF.

This clonotype occurred a few times. The chain combines TRBV12-3 or TRBV12-4 with TRBJ2-6, with D perhaps matching TRBD2 (5 bases). CDR3 length: 14 amino acids. Trimming pared 6 bases from V and 2 bases from J, leaving 8 bases between. DNA for the CDR3: TGTGCCAGCAGAGGGAGTACTGGGGCCAACGTCCTGACTTTC. Amino acid sequence: CASRGSTGANVLTF.

This clonotype was seen only a few times. The chain couples TRBV11-2 to TRBJ1-3; a weak D match, TRBD1 (6 bases). CDR3 length: 15 residues. Germline V gene sequence: CDR1 SGHAT, CDR2 FQNNGV. V was clipped by 5 bases and J by 0 bases, with 11 bases between them. The CDR3 sequence is CASSEQGYSGNTIYF. The CDR3 nucleotides read TGTGCCAGCAGCGAACAGGGTTACTCTGGAAACACCATATATTTT.

This clonotype was detected many times. The chain links TRBV7-3 to TRBJ2-3; either TRBD1 or TRBD2 may fit D (5 bases each). Germline V CDR1 and CDR2: SGHTA, FQGTGA. This CDR3 is 15 amino acids long. V dropped 2 bases and J dropped 2 bases, with 11 bases sitting between them. The DNA for the CDR3 is TGTGCCAGCAGCTTAGGTCACGGGGCCACAGATACGCAGTATTTT. It codes for CASSLGHGATDTQYF. Drawing the rest from reference TRBV7-3 and TRBJ2-3, the complete variable domain is GAGVSQTPSNKVTEKGKYVELRCDPISGHTALYWYRQSLGQGPEFLIYFQGTGAADDSGLPNDRFFAVRPEGSVSTLKIQRTERGDSAVYLCASSLGHGATDTQYFGPGTRLTVL.

This clonotype appeared many times. The chain joins TRBV11-3 to TRBJ2-1; 11 bases align to TRBD2. V was pared by 5 bases and J by 0 bases, with 3 bases of the junction left unmatched. Germline values: CDR1 SGHNT, CDR2 YENEEA. CDR3 length: 16 residues. CDR3 residues: CASSRGLAVSYNEQFF. CDR3 nucleotides: TGTGCCAGCAGCAGGGGACTAGCGGTCTCCTACAATGAGCAGTTCTTC. Full variable domain (remainder filled in from reference TRBV11-3 and TRBJ2-1): EAGVVQSPRYKIIEKKQPVAFWCNPISGHNTLYWYLQNLGQGPELLIRYENEEAVDDSQLPKDRFSAERLKGVDSTLKIQPAELGDSAVYLCASSRGLAVSYNEQFFGPGTRLTVL.

The J gene is TRBJ2-7, the V gene TRBV6-2 or TRBV6-3; D gene unclear. The germline gives CDR1 MNHEY, CDR2 SVGEGT. V was pared by 4 bases and J by 0 bases, with 7 bases between. The CDR3 spans 13 residues. CDR3 region: CASSSVSSYEQYF. DNA for the CDR3: TGTGCCAGCAGTTCGGTGAGCTCCTACGAGCAGTACTTC.

There are a few counts of this clonotype. The chain is built from TRBV28 and TRBJ1-2, with TRBD1 as a possible D gene (6 bases). V was shortened by 8 bases and J by 4 bases, with 14 bases between the two germline ends. This CDR3 has 13 amino acids. Germline values: CDR1 MDHEN, CDR2 SYDVKM. The DNA of the CDR3 is TGTGCCAGCGGAAAAGGGGGGGGCTATGGCTACACCTTC. Translating it yields CASGKGGGYGYTF.

This clonotype came up a few times. The chain uses TRBV6-1 and TRBJ1-6; 9 bases match TRBD1. Looked up from germline, CDR1 is MNHNS and CDR2 is SASEGT. V was pared by 6 bases and J by 10 bases, with 10 bases of the junction left unmatched. The CDR3 has 15 amino acids. CDR3 region: CASSPGQGPGSPLHF. The DNA of the CDR3 is TGTGCCAGCAGCCCGGGACAGGGTCCGGGGTCACCCCTCCACTTT.

The V call is TRBV15, the J call TRBJ2-4; the D gene is possibly TRBD1 (6 bases). Trimming took off 5 bases at V and 1 base at J, with 18 bases between the two ends. CDR1 is LNHNV and CDR2 is YYDKDF in the germline V gene (reference sequence). The CDR3 consists of 17 residues. The CDR3 is CATSPLGAGNAKNIQYF. In nucleotides, the CDR3 is TGTGCCACCAGCCCCCTGGGGGCAGGGAATGCCAAAAACATTCAGTACTTC.

Only a few counts were recorded for this clonotype. V is TRBV6-1 and J is TRBJ2-7; the match to TRBD1 covers 9 bases. After removal of 5 bases from V and 5 bases from J, the junction contained 7 bases not matched to a gene. Germline CDR1 and CDR2: MNHNS and SASEGT. The CDR3 runs to 14 residues. In DNA form, the CDR3 reads TGTGCCAGCAGTCCCGGGACAGGGCTGGACGAGCAGTACTTC. Its translation: CASSPGTGLDEQYF.

V and J are TRBV4-1 and TRBJ1-5; D is possibly TRBD1 (5 bases). Between the trimmed V and J ends, which lost 0 bases and 8 bases, there was a span of 14 bases. The CDR3 length is 15 residues. Germline CDR1 is MGHRA and CDR2 is YSYEKL. The CDR3 sequence: CASSQDQGPTKPQHF. The DNA for the CDR3 is TGCGCCAGCAGCCAAGATCAGGGCCCTACCAAGCCCCAGCATTTT.

The chain carries TRBV4-3 and TRBJ2-2; TRBD2 agrees at 11 bases. The germline gives CDR1 LGHNA, CDR2 YSLEER. V lost 0 bases and J lost 7; bases outside the gene matches: 16. CDR3 length equals 20 residues. The CDR3 loop reads CASSQDIGGSTSGRSGELFF. The CDR3 coding sequence is TGCGCCAGCAGCCAAGATATCGGGGGATCAACTAGCGGGAGAAGCGGGGAGCTGTTTTTT.